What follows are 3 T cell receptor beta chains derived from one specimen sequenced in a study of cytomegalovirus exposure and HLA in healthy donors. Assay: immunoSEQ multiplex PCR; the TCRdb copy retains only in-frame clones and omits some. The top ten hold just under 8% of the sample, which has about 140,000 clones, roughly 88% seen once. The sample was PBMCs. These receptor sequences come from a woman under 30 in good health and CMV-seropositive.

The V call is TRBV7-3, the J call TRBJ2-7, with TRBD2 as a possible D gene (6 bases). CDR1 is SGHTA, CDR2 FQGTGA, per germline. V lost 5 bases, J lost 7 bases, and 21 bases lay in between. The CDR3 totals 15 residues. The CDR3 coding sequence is TGTGCCAGCAGCGCCAACGGGACTCCAGGAGAGGAGCAGTACTTC. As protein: CASSANGTPGEEQYF.

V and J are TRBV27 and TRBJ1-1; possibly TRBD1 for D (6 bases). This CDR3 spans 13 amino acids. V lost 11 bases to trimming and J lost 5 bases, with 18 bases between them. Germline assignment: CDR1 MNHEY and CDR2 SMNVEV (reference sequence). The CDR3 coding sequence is TGTGCCTGCTTAAAACAGGGTCGAACTGAAGCTTTCTTT. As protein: CACLKQGRTEAFF.

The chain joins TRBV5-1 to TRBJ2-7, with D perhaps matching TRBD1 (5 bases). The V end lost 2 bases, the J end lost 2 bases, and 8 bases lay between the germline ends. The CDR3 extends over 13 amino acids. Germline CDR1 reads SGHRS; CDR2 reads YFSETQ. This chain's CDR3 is CASSFTGPYEQYF. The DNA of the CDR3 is TGCGCCAGCAGCTTCACAGGTCCCTACGAGCAGTACTTC.